These T cell receptor beta chains were read from a single sample in a study of shared clonotypes between healthy human individuals. Repertoires were generated with immunoSEQ multiplex PCR, while TCRdb's copy carries only in-frame clones and drops some. The sample has about 460,000 clones; roughly three quarters are singletons. The specimen sequenced was PBMCs. The source is a woman in her forties in good health. Some clones in this sample may be carry-over from other donors' samples. The CDR3 runs from the conserved cysteine through the conserved F or W. D genes are given only for firm matches. The size of a clone is reported for some rows only, either as once, few or many, or as a class for expanded clones.

J gene,clone size,V gene,D gene,CDR3 protein,CDR3 DNA
TRBJ1-3,-,TRBV18,-,CASSPPGRGSGNTIYF,TGTGCCAGCTCACCCCCCGGGAGGGGGTCAGGAAACACCATATATTTT
TRBJ2-3,-,TRBV5-1,-,CASSVDPSTDTQYF,TGCGCCAGCAGCGTGGACCCTTCCACAGATACGCAGTATTTT
TRBJ1-1,-,TRBV2,-,CASSAGFGTEAFF,TGTGCCAGCAGTGCAGGGTTCGGGACTGAAGCTTTCTTT
TRBJ2-2,-,TRBV25-1,-,CASRPTGTGELFF,TGTGCCAGCAGGCCCACAGGGACCGGGGAGCTGTTTTTT
TRBJ2-7,-,TRBV6-5,TRBD2,CASRHPLAGKGEQYF,TGTGCCAGCAGGCATCCCCTAGCGGGAAAAGGGGAGCAGTACTTC
TRBJ1-2,-,TRBV2,-,CASSYGRGPSSYGYTF,TGTGCCAGCAGCTACGGCAGGGGTCCTAGCTCCTATGGCTACACCTTC
TRBJ1-3,-,TRBV5-1,-,CASSLTGSLSGNTIYF,TGCGCCAGCAGCTTGACAGGGAGTCTCTCTGGAAACACCATATATTTT
TRBJ2-7,-,TRBV4-2,-,CASSQDGAGSSYEQYF,TGTGCCAGCAGCCAAGATGGGGCGGGAAGCTCCTACGAGCAGTACTTC
TRBJ1-4,-,TRBV2,-,CASSYQGFFEKLFF,TGTGCCAGCAGTTACCAGGGATTTTTCGAAAAACTGTTTTTT
TRBJ1-2,-,TRBV7-2,-,CATYAPRMRRATGSGYTF,TGTGCCACTTACGCACCTAGAATGCGGCGGGCGACTGGGTCTGGCTACACCTTC
TRBJ2-3,-,TRBV11-2,TRBD1,CASSLVPTSDRATDTQYF,TGTGCCAGCAGCTTGGTACCCACTTCGGACAGGGCCACAGATACGCAGTATTTT
TRBJ1-1,-,TRBV18,-,CASSPQIDLNEAFF,TGTGCCAGCTCACCACAGATAGATTTGAATGAAGCTTTCTTT
TRBJ1-5,-,TRBV2,-,CASSPPNQPQHF,TGTGCCAGCAGCCCGCCGAATCAGCCCCAGCATTTT
TRBJ1-1,many,TRBV4-1,-,CASRRWTAPGSEAFF,TGCGCCAGCCGACGCTGGACAGCGCCTGGTTCCGAAGCTTTCTTT
TRBJ1-2,once,TRBV30,-,CAWSVLREGEGYTF,TGTGCCTGGAGTGTACTGAGGGAGGGAGAGGGCTACACCTTC
TRBJ2-7,once,TRBV11-2,TRBD2,CASSSLGTSGLYEQYF,TGTGCCAGCAGCTCGCTCGGGACTAGCGGCCTCTACGAGCAGTACTTC
TRBJ1-3,once,TRBV29-1,-,CSAQQGSGNTIYF,TGCAGCGCTCAGCAGGGCTCTGGAAACACCATATATTTT
TRBJ1-1,-,TRBV4-2,-,CASSPQSSQNTEAFF,TGTGCCAGCAGCCCCCAGAGTAGCCAGAACACTGAAGCTTTCTTT
TRBJ1-1,-,TRBV5-4,-,CASSLNLGSRTEAFF,TGTGCCAGCAGCTTGAACCTAGGGTCCAGGACTGAAGCTTTCTTT
TRBJ1-4,-,TRBV19,-,CASSIERLFEGRSEKLFF,TGTGCCAGTAGTATCGAACGGCTTTTTGAGGGGAGGAGTGAAAAACTGTTTTTT
TRBJ2-5,few,TRBV29-1,TRBD2,CSVGAGGGETQYF,TGCAGCGTTGGGGCGGGGGGTGGAGAGACCCAGTACTTC
TRBJ2-1,few,TRBV28,TRBD2,CASTLSGASSYNEQFF,TGTGCCAGCACCCTTAGCGGGGCCAGCTCCTACAATGAGCAGTTCTTC
TRBJ2-3,-,TRBV28,TRBD2,CASSLTTSGSTDTQYF,TGTGCCAGCAGTCTCACGACTAGCGGGAGCACAGATACGCAGTATTTT
TRBJ2-1,-,TRBV6-4,-,CASSAAGGDYNEQFF,TGTGCCAGCAGTGCCGCGGGCGGGGACTACAATGAGCAGTTCTTC
TRBJ2-1,few,TRBV13,TRBD1,CASTLGGRGLHNEQFF,TGTGCCAGCACCCTTGGGGGCAGGGGGCTGCACAATGAGCAGTTCTTC
TRBJ2-2,-,TRBV4-1,-,CASSLQLTTGELFF,TGCGCCAGCAGCCTACAGTTAACCACCGGGGAGCTGTTTTTT
TRBJ2-7,-,TRBV5-4,TRBD2,CASSDGSGSGSYEQYF,TGTGCCAGCAGCGATGGTTCAGGTAGCGGGAGCTACGAGCAGTACTTC
TRBJ1-1,-,TRBV7-9,-,CASSFGGEAFF,TGTGCCAGCAGCTTCGGTGGTGAAGCTTTCTTT
TRBJ1-5,-,TRBV28,TRBD1,CASSAGGGNQPQHF,TGTGCCAGCAGCGCAGGGGGCGGCAATCAGCCCCAGCATTTT
TRBJ2-1,few,TRBV7-9,-,CASSPTPGEQFF,TGTGCCAGCAGCCCCACCCCGGGGGAGCAGTTCTTC
TRBJ2-7,once,TRBV6-5,TRBD2,CASSTGTSGYYEQYF,TGTGCCAGCAGTACCGGGACTAGCGGATACTACGAGCAGTACTTC
TRBJ1-2,few,TRBV18,-,CASSPIPGQNYGYTF,TGTGCCAGCTCACCAATTCCGGGACAAAACTATGGCTACACCTTC
TRBJ1-5,-,TRBV28,TRBD1,CASSFSGQGIGQPQHF,TGTGCCAGCAGTTTCTCGGGACAGGGGATCGGTCAGCCCCAGCATTTT
TRBJ2-3,-,TRBV5-1,TRBD1,CASSLFPLGQGASDTQYF,TGCGCCAGCAGTTTGTTTCCCTTAGGACAGGGGGCATCAGATACGCAGTATTTT
TRBJ2-1,-,TRBV9,TRBD2,CASSPTAGEYEQFF,TGTGCCAGCAGCCCCACTGCGGGAGAGTATGAGCAGTTCTTC
TRBJ1-3,few,TRBV5-5,-,CASSLRVLSGNTIYF,TGTGCCAGCAGCTTGCGGGTCCTCTCTGGAAACACCATATATTTT
TRBJ2-7,-,TRBV18,TRBD1,CASSPPGQRPDEQYF,TGTGCCAGCTCACCACCGGGACAGAGACCAGACGAGCAGTACTTC
TRBJ2-1,-,TRBV7-9,TRBD2,CASSRLAGVLHEQFF,TGTGCCAGCAGCCGACTAGCGGGAGTGCTTCATGAGCAGTTCTTC
TRBJ1-5,-,TRBV6-1,-,CASSKQGYNQPQHF,TGTGCCAGCAGCAAACAGGGTTACAATCAGCCCCAGCATTTT
TRBJ2-2,-,TRBV10-3,TRBD2,CAISGLAGNTGELFF,TGTGCCATCAGTGGACTAGCGGGCAACACCGGGGAGCTGTTTTTT
TRBJ2-1,-,TRBV7-3,TRBD2,CASSLMGVAGGYNEQFF,TGTGCCAGCAGCTTAATGGGTGTAGCGGGAGGTTACAATGAGCAGTTCTTC
TRBJ2-1,few,TRBV7-2,TRBD1,CASSLGGQGGLNEQFF,TGTGCCAGCAGCTTAGGAGGACAGGGGGGCCTCAATGAGCAGTTCTTC
TRBJ1-4,many,TRBV28,TRBD1,CATRGRGRTNEKLFF,TGTGCCACCAGAGGGAGGGGGCGGACTAATGAAAAACTGTTTTTT
TRBJ2-7,-,TRBV18,TRBD2,CASSPPTLAGVAYEQYF,TGTGCCAGCTCACCACCGACACTAGCGGGAGTGGCCTACGAGCAGTACTTC
TRBJ2-1,-,TRBV30,-,CAWSVRGSNEQFF,TGTGCCTGGAGTGTAAGGGGAAGCAATGAGCAGTTCTTC
TRBJ2-7,-,TRBV18,-,CASSPRAGDYEQYF,TGTGCCAGCTCACCTAGGGCCGGAGACTACGAGCAGTACTTC
TRBJ2-5,-,TRBV7-9,-,CASSLVLATYQETQYF,TGTGCCAGCAGCTTAGTACTCGCGACTTACCAAGAGACCCAGTACTTC
TRBJ2-1,-,TRBV19,TRBD2,CASSSSGLYNEQFF,TGTGCCAGTAGTAGTAGCGGGCTATACAATGAGCAGTTCTTC